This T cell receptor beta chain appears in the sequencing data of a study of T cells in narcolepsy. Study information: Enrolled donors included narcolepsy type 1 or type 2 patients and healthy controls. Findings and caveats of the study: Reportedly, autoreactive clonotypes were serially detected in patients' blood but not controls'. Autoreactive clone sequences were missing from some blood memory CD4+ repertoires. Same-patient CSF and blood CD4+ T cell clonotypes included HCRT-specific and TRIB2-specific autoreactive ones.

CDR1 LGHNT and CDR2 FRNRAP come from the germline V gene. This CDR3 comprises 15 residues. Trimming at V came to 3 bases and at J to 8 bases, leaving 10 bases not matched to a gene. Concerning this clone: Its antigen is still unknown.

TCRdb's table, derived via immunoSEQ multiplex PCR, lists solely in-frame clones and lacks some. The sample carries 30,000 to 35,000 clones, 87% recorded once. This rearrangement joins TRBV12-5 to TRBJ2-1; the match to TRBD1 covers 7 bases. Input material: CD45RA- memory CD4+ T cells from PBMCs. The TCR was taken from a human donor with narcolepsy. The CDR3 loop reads CASGLIRQGLDEQFF. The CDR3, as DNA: TGTGCTAGTGGTTTAATCCGACAGGGTCTCGATGAGCAGTTCTTC.